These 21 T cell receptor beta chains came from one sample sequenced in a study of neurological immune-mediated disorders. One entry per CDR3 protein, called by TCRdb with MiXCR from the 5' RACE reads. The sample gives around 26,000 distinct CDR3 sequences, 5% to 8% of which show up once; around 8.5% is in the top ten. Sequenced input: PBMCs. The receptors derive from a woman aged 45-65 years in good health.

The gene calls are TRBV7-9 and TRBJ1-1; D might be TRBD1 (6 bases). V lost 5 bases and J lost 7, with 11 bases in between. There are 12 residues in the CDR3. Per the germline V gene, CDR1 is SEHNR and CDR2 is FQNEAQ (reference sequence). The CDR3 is CASSRGQLEAFF. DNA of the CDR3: TGTGCCAGCAGCCGAGGACAGCTTGAAGCTTTCTTT. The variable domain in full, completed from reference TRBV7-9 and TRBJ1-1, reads DTGVSQNPRHKITKRGQNVTFRCDPISEHNRLYWYRQTLGQGPEFLTYFQNEAQLEKSRLLSDRFSAERPKGSFSTLEIQRTEQGDSAMYLCASSRGQLEAFFGQGTRLTVV.

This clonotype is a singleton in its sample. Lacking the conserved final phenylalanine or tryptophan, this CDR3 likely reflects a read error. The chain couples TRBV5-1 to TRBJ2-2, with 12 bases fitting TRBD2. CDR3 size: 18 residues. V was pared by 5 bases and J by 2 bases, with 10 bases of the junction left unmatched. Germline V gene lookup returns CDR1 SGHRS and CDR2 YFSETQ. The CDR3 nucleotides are TGCGCCAGCAGGAGTCTCCTCGGACTAGCGGGAAACACCGGGGAGCTGTTTTCT. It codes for CASRSLLGLAGNTGELFS.

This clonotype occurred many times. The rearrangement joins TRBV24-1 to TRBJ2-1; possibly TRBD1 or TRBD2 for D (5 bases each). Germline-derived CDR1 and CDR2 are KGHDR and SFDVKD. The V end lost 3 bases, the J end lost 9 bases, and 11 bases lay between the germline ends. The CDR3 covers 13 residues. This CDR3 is CATSDPGRPEQFF. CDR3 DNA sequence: TGTGCCACCAGTGATCCGGGACGGCCTGAGCAGTTCTTC.

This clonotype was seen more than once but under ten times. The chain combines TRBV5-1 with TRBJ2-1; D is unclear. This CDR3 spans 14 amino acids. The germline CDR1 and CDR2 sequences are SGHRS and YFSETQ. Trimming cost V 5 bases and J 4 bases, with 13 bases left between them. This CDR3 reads CASRSPYTYNEQFF. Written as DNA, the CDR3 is TGCGCCAGCAGATCCCCTTATACATACAATGAGCAGTTCTTC. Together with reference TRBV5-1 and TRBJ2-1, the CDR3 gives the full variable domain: KAGVTQTPRYLIKTRGQQVTLSCSPISGHRSVSWYQQTPGQGLQFLFEYFSETQRNKGNFPGRFSGRQFSNSRSEMNVSTLELGDSALYLCASRSPYTYNEQFFGPGTRLTVL.

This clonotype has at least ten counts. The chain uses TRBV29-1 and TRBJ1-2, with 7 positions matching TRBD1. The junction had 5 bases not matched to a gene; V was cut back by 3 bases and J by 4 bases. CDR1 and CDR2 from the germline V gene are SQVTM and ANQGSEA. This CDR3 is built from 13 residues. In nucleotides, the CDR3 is TGCAGCGTTGATACCGGGACAGCCTATGGCTACACCTTC. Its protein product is CSVDTGTAYGYTF.

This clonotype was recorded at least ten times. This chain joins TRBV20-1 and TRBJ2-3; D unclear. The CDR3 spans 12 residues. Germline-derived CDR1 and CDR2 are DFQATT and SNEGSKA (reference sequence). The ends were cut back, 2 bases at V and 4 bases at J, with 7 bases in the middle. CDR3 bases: TGCAGTGCTAGATCCCGAGCAGATACGCAGTATTTT. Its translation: CSARSRADTQYF.

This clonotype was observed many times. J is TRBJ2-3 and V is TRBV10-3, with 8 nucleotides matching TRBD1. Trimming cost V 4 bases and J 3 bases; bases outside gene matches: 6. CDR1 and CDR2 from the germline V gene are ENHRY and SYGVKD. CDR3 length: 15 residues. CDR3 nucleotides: TGTGCCATCAGTGCCCTAGGGACAGGTACAGATACGCAGTATTTT. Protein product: CAISALGTGTDTQYF.

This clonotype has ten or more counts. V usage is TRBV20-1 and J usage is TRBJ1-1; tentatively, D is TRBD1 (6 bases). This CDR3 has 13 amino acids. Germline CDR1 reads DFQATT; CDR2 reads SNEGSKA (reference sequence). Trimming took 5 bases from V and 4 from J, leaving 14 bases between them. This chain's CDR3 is CSAPQGGSTEAFF. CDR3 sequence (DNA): TGCAGTGCTCCACAGGGCGGGAGCACTGAAGCTTTCTTT.

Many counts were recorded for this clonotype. Here the CDR3 reads CSADVRASGYGYTF. The CDR3 DNA sequence: TGCAGTGCTGATGTCAGGGCTTCTGGCTATGGCTACACCTTC. The rearrangement links TRBV20-1 to TRBJ1-2, with D tentatively TRBD1 (5 bases). The CDR3 totals 14 residues. Trimming removed 5 bases from V and 4 bases from J, with 17 bases in between. In germline, CDR1 is DFQATT, CDR2 SNEGSKA (reference sequence).

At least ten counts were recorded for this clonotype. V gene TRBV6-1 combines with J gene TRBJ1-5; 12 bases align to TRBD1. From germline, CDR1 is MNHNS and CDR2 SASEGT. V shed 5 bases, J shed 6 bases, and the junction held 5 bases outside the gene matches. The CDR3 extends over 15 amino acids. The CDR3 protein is CASSPGQGAAQPQHF. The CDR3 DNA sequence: TGTGCCAGCAGTCCGGGACAGGGGGCGGCTCAGCCCCAGCATTTT.

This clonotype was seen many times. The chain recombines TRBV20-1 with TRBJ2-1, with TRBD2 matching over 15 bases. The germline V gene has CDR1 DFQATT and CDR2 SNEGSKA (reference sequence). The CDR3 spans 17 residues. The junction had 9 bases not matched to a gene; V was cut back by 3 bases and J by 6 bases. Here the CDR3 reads CSARAGLAGGRVNEQFF. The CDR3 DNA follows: TGCAGTGCTAGGGCCGGACTAGCGGGAGGGCGAGTCAATGAGCAGTTCTTC.

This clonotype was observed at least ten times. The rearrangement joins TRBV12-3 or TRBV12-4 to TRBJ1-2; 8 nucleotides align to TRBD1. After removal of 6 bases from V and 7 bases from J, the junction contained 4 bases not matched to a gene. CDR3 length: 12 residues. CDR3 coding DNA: TGTGCCAGCAGCACGGACAGGGTTGGCTACACCTTC. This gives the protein CASSTDRVGYTF.

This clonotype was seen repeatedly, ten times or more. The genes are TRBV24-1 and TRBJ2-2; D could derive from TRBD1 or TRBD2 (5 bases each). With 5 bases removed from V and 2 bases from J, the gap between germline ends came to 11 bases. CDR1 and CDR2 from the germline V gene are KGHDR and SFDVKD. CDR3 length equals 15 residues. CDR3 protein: CATSVPGSNTGELFF. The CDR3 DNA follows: TGTGCCACCAGTGTCCCAGGGAGTAACACCGGGGAGCTGTTTTTT.

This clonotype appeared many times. The CDR3 DNA reads TGCAGTGCTAGTAGCCAGCCCGCTGGAAACACCATATATTTT. This encodes CSASSQPAGNTIYF. The gene calls are TRBV20-1 and TRBJ1-3; no firm D call. Trimming pared 3 bases from V and 2 bases from J, leaving 11 bases between. The CDR3 runs to 14 residues. Germline V gene data show CDR1 as DFQATT and CDR2 as SNEGSKA (reference sequence).

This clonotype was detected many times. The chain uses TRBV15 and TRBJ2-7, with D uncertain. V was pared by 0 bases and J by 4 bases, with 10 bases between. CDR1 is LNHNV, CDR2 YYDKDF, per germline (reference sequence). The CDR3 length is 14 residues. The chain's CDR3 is CATSRDRRAYEQYF. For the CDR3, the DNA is TGTGCCACCAGCAGAGATAGGAGAGCTTACGAGCAGTACTTC.

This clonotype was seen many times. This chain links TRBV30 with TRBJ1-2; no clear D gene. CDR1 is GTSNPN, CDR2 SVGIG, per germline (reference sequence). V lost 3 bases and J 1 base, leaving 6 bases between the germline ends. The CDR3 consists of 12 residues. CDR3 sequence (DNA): TGTGCCTGGAGAATTTTTAACTATGGCTACACCTTC. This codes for CAWRIFNYGYTF.

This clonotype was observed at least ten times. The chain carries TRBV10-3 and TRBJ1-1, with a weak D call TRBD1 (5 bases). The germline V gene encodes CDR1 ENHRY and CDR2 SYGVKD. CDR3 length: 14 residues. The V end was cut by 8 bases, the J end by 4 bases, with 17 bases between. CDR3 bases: TGTGCCATCGGTCAGGGTGAGTTAGGCACTGAAGCTTTCTTT. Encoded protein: CAIGQGELGTEAFF.

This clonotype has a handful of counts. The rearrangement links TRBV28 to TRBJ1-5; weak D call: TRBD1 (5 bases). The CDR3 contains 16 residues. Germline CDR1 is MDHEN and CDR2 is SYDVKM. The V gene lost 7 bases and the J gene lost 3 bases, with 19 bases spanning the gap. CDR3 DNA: TGTGCCAGCACCCCCTGGGGGGGTCCCCTCAATCAGCCCCAGCATTTT. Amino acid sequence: CASTPWGGPLNQPQHF.

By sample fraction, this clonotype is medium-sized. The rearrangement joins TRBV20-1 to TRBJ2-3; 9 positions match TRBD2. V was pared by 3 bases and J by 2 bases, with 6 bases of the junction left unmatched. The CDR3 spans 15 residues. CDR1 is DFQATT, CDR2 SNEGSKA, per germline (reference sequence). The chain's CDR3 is CSARTSGAPTDTQYF. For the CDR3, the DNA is TGCAGTGCTAGGACTAGCGGAGCCCCCACAGATACGCAGTATTTT.

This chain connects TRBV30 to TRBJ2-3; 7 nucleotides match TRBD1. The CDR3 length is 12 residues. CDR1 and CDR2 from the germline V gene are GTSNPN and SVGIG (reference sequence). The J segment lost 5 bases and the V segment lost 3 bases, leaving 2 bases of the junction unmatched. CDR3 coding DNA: TGTGCCTGGAGCTGGACAGGAGATACGCAGTATTTT. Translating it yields CAWSWTGDTQYF.

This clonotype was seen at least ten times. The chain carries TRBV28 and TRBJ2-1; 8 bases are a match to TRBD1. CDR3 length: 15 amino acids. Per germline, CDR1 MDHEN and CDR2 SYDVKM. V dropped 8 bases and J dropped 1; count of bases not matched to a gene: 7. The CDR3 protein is CASDRQGTSYNEQFF. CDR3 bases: TGTGCCAGCGATCGACAGGGGACTTCCTACAATGAGCAGTTCTTC.